This TCR beta chain was recovered during a study of OX40 agonist ivuxolimab in advanced cancers. Broader study findings: Within 6 weeks, CD4+ and CD8+ blood T cells expanded clonally at 0.1 to 3.0 mg/kg. CD8+ T cells (on average) carried more expanded clones than CD4+ T cells.

Produced via immunoSEQ multiplex PCR; TCRdb's table is partial and in-frame only. Of 30,000 to 45,000 clones detected, approximately 82% appear once; the ten largest clones hold under 2%. From germline, CDR1 is SSHAT and CDR2 FNYEAQ (reference sequence). The CDR3 covers 14 residues. As regards this clone: Its antigen is undetermined. Germline and junction disagree at one end, which may indicate a read error.

This TCR was sampled from an adult with an advanced solid tumor such as melanoma, head and neck, liver or kidney cancer. The sample was CD4+ or CD8+ T cells sorted from blood, taken in a trial of the OX40 agonist ivuxolimab. The V and J genes are TRBV7-7 and TRBJ2-3; no firm D call. CDR3 sequence reads: CASSLAPVADTQYF. The CDR3 DNA follows: TGTGCTAGCAGCTTAGCCCCGGTGGCGGATACGCAGTATTTT.